This is a list of T cell receptor beta chains from one sample in a study of blood T cell repertoires in COVID-19. Repertoires were generated with immunoSEQ multiplex PCR, while TCRdb's copy carries only in-frame clones and drops some. The sample includes about 90,000 clones, about 80% of them seen just once. What was sequenced was peripheral blood. The receptors were sampled from a man between 60 and 70 years old with acute or convalescent COVID-19. CDR3s include the opening cysteine and the closing phenylalanine or tryptophan. A D gene is named only where the DNA matches it firmly. A clone size is listed for some rows: how often the clone was seen (once, few, many), or a class if it is expanded.

clone_size	j_call	v_call	d_call	cdr3_aa	cdr3_nt
.	TRBJ2-3	TRBV4-2	TRBD2	CASSQALAGGPSTDTQYF	TGTGCCAGCAGCCAAGCCTTAGCGGGGGGGCCAAGCACAGATACGCAGTATTTT
.	TRBJ2-7	TRBV27	TRBD2	CASSFFGGDYEQYF	TGTGCCAGCAGTTTCTTCGGGGGGGATTACGAGCAGTACTTC
.	TRBJ1-2	TRBV2	.	CASSTADYGYTF	TGTGCCAGCAGTACAGCGGACTATGGCTACACCTTC
.	TRBJ1-2	TRBV5-5	.	CASSLANPRNGYTF	TGTGCCAGCAGCTTGGCCAATCCGCGGAATGGCTACACCTTC
.	TRBJ2-2	TRBV27	.	CASSPRGETGELFF	TGTGCCAGCAGTCCCAGGGGGGAAACCGGGGAGCTGTTTTTT
.	TRBJ1-4	TRBV6-2/TRBV6-3	TRBD1	CASSYSIDRENEKLFF	TGTGCCAGCAGTTACTCGATTGACAGGGAAAATGAAAAACTGTTTTTT
.	TRBJ1-2	TRBV11-2	TRBD1	CASSAQTGGYGYTF	TGTGCCAGCAGCGCGCAAACAGGGGGCTATGGCTACACCTTC
.	TRBJ1-4	TRBV3-1/TRBV3-2	.	CASSQGDTDLTNEKLFF	TGTGCCAGCAGCCAAGGGGACACCGATTTAACTAATGAAAAACTGTTTTTT
.	TRBJ2-1	TRBV6-5	TRBD1	CASRATGESYNEQFF	TGTGCCAGCAGAGCGACAGGGGAAAGCTACAATGAGCAGTTCTTC
once	TRBJ2-3	TRBV3-1/TRBV3-2	TRBD2	CASSLRVPGGDTQYF	TGTGCCAGCAGCTTGCGGGTGCCGGGGGGAGATACGCAGTATTTT
few	TRBJ2-7	TRBV6-1	TRBD1	CASSERQGAREQYF	TGTGCCAGCAGTGAACGACAGGGGGCGCGCGAGCAGTACTTC
.	TRBJ1-1	TRBV13	.	CASSFRGTTEAFF	TGTGCCAGCAGCTTTCGGGGGACCACTGAAGCTTTCTTT
.	TRBJ2-5	TRBV5-1	TRBD2	CASSVGTSGGGETQYF	TGCGCCAGCAGCGTCGGGACTAGCGGGGGAGGCGAGACCCAGTACTTC
.	TRBJ1-1	TRBV29-1	.	CSVEDRMNTEAFF	TGCAGCGTTGAAGACAGAATGAACACTGAAGCTTTCTTT
.	TRBJ2-2	TRBV24-1	.	CATSDSEFGELFF	TGTGCCACCAGTGACTCGGAGTTCGGGGAGCTGTTTTTT
few	TRBJ1-5	TRBV28	.	CATRGIGNQPQHF	TGTGCCACCCGGGGAATAGGCAATCAGCCCCAGCATTTT
.	TRBJ1-2	TRBV7-3	.	CASSLGGDYGYTF	TGTGCCAGCAGCTTAGGCGGGGACTATGGCTACACCTTC
.	TRBJ1-1	TRBV4-1	.	CASSLNRANTEAFF	TGCGCCAGCAGCTTAAACAGGGCCAACACTGAAGCTTTCTTT
.	TRBJ1-1	TRBV27	TRBD1	CASSWGQGVGRGAFF	TGTGCCAGCAGTTGGGGACAGGGGGTGGGGCGGGGGGCTTTCTTT
.	TRBJ2-7	TRBV27	TRBD2	CASSLSGTSSYEQYF	TGTGCCAGCAGTTTATCCGGGACTAGCTCCTACGAGCAGTACTTC
.	TRBJ2-2	TRBV5-1	.	CASSIGTLNTGELFF	TGCGCCAGCAGCATCGGGACACTAAACACCGGGGAGCTGTTTTTT
.	TRBJ2-7	TRBV4-1	TRBD1	CASSHLSRGQGVAGEQYF	TGCGCCAGCAGCCATCTCAGTCGGGGACAGGGGGTTGCGGGGGAGCAGTACTTC
.	TRBJ2-1	TRBV5-1	TRBD2	CASSLELAGGPSEQFF	TGCGCCAGCAGCTTGGAACTAGCGGGGGGGCCCTCTGAGCAGTTCTTC
.	TRBJ2-7	TRBV6-6	.	CASSQGSNEQYF	TGTGCCAGCAGCCAGGGTTCCAACGAGCAGTACTTC
once	TRBJ2-1	TRBV30	TRBD1	CAWKHKGTGGARWVRDEQFF	TGTGCCTGGAAACACAAGGGGACAGGGGGCGCAAGGTGGGTCCGGGATGAGCAGTTCTTC
.	TRBJ1-1	TRBV12-3/TRBV12-4	.	CASSYGRGPEAFF	TGTGCCAGCAGTTACGGGAGGGGACCTGAAGCTTTCTTT
.	TRBJ1-2	TRBV12-3/TRBV12-4	.	CASSPDRNYGYTF	TGTGCCAGCAGCCCCGACAGGAACTATGGCTACACCTTC
.	TRBJ2-5	TRBV3-1/TRBV3-2	.	CASSHDDSQETQYF	TGTGCCAGCAGCCACGACGACTCCCAAGAGACCCAGTACTTC
.	TRBJ2-7	TRBV11-2	.	CASSLAAEPEQYF	TGTGCCAGCAGCTTAGCGGCGGAACCCGAGCAGTACTTC
.	TRBJ1-2	TRBV7-3	TRBD1	CASSTGQGEGGYTF	TGTGCCAGCAGCACTGGACAGGGGGAGGGTGGCTACACCTTC
.	TRBJ2-7	TRBV7-2	TRBD2	CASSSGLAGGNEQYF	TGTGCCAGCAGCTCCGGACTAGCGGGGGGGAACGAGCAGTACTTC
few	TRBJ2-7	TRBV3-1/TRBV3-2	TRBD1	CASSPGQAAYEQYF	TGTGCCAGCAGCCCGGGACAGGCGGCCTACGAGCAGTACTTC
once	TRBJ1-3	TRBV2	.	CASSAAGNTIYF	TGTGCCAGCAGCGCAGCTGGAAACACCATATATTTT